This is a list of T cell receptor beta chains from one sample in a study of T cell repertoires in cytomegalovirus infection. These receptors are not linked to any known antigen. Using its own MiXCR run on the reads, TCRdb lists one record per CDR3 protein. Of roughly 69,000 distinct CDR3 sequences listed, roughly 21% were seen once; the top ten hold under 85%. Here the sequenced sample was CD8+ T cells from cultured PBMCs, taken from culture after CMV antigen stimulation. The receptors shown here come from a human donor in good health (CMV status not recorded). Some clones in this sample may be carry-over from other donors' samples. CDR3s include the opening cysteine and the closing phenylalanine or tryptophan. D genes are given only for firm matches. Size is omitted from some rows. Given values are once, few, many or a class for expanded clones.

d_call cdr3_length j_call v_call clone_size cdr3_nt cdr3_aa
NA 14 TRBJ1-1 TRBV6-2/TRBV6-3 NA TGTGCCAGCAGTTACGGGGGCGGGGGGACTGAAGCTTTCTTT CASSYGGGGTEAFF
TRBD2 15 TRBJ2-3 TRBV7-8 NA TGTGCCAGCAGCTTAGGTCTAGCGGGAGGAGATACGCAGTATTTT CASSLGLAGGDTQYF
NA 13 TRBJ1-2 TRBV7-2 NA TGTGCCACCCCCCGGGACACTAACTATGGCTACACCTTC CATPRDTNYGYTF
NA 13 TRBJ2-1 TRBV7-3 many TGTGCCAGCAGCCCTGACAGTAGCAATGAGCAGTTCTTC CASSPDSSNEQFF
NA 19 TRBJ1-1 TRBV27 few TGTGCCAGCAGTTTATCACCCCCTCTTGGCGCGACCCTGAACACTGAAGCTTTCTTT CASSLSPPLGATLNTEAFF
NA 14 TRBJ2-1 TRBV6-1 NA TGTGCCAGCACACCCTTGGCCTCCTACAATGAGCAGTTCTTC CASTPLASYNEQFF
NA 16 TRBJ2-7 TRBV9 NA TGTGCCAGCAGCGTAGTGAGCGGAGGCCTAGCTCACGAGCAGTACTTC CASSVVSGGLAHEQYF
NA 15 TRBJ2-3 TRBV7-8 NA TGTGCCAGCAGCTCCCAGAATCCCTTCACAGATACGCAGTATTTT CASSSQNPFTDTQYF
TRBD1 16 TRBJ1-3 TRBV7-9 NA TGTGCCAGCAGCGCGCCTACACAGGGGGCTGGAAACACCATATATTTT CASSAPTQGAGNTIYF
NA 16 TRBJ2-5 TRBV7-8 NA TGTGCCAGCAGCTACCGGGATTTGGGAGGTCCAGAGACCCAGTACTTC CASSYRDLGGPETQYF
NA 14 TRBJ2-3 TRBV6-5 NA TGTGCCAGCAGTTACGGGTACAGCACAGATACGCAGTATTTT CASSYGYSTDTQYF
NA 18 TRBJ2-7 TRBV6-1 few TGTGCCACCAACGCCCGCTCTCGGAAACAGGGTTCCCCCTACGAGCAGTACTTC CATNARSRKQGSPYEQYF
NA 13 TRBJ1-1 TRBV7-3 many TGTGCCAGCAGCTACGGACAGAACACTGAAGCTTTCTTT CASSYGQNTEAFF
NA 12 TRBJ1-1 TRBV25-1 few TGTGCCAGCAGTGATCAAGGCACTGAAGCTTTCTTT CASSDQGTEAFF
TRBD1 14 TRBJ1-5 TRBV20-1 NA TGCAGTGCTAGGGGACAGGGAGGCAATCAGCCCCAGCATTTT CSARGQGGNQPQHF
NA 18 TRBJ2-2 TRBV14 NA TGTGCCAGCAGCCAAAGTGGCACAGGAGGACCATCGGCCGGGGAGCTGTTTTTT CASSQSGTGGPSAGELFF
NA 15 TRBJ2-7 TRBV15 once TGTGCCACCAGCCACACCCGGACGGCCTCCTACGAGCAGTACTTC CATSHTRTASYEQYF
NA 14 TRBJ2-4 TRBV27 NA TGTGCCAGCAGGCACGGGGGAGCCAAAAACATTCAGTACTTC CASRHGGAKNIQYF
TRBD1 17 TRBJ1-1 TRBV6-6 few TGTGCCAGCAGTTACCTCCGAGGGACAGGGGGCCCGGCGGTCGCTTTCTTT CASSYLRGTGGPAVAFF
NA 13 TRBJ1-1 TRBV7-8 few TGTGCCAGCAGCTTAGGTGTCCGACTTGAAGCTTTCTTT CASSLGVRLEAFF
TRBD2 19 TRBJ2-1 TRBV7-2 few TGTGCCAGCAGCTTAGCCCCCACTGCGCTGACTAGCGTTGGGGGTGAGCAGTTCTTC CASSLAPTALTSVGGEQFF
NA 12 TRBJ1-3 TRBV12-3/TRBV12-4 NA TGTGCCAGCAGTTCGGGGGGAAACACCATATATTTT CASSSGGNTIYF
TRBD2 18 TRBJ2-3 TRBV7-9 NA TGTGCCAGTCGGCAGGGACTAGCGGGGCAGAAGTACACAGATACGCAGTATTTT CASRQGLAGQKYTDTQYF
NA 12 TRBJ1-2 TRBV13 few TGTGCCAGCCTGGGCGGAAGCGATGGCTACACCTTC CASLGGSDGYTF
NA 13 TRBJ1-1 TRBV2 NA TGTGCCAGCAGCGAGACCCCGAACACTGAAGCTTTCTTT CASSETPNTEAFF
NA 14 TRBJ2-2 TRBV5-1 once TGCGCCAGCAGCTTGGACGCTAACACCGGGGAGCTGTTTTTT CASSLDANTGELFF
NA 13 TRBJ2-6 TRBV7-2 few TGTGCCAGCAGCTTAGATTTGGCCAACGTCCTGACTTTC CASSLDLANVLTF
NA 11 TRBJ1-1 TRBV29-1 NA TGCAGCGTTTCACTGAACACTGAAGCTTTCTTT CSVSLNTEAFF
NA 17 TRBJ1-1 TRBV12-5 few TGTGCTAGTGGTACCCTCCTCCTGGAGAGGGGGAATTCTGAAGCTTTCTTT CASGTLLLERGNSEAFF